A single sample is the source of the 9 T cell receptor beta chains below, sequenced in a study of low-dose radiotherapy and immunotherapy resistance in tumors. TRAV- and TRBV-specific primers, spanning alpha and beta chains, primed first-strand cDNA. The authors amplified TCRs for 20 to 25 PCR cycles with a constant-region primer and a V-primer adapter. A single record per CDR3 protein comes from TCRdb applying MiXCR to the reads. The sample lists 12,000 to 15,000 distinct CDR3 sequences; more than 60% were seen once. These receptor sequences come from a human donor with advanced metastatic prostate, ovarian, gallbladder or colorectal cancer (not recorded which). This table probably holds off-target reads from a library built for another chain.

The J gene is TRBJ2-5, the V gene TRBV2, with D unresolved. V was clipped by 6 bases and J by 8 bases, with 13 bases between them. This CDR3 contains 12 residues. Germline V gives CDR1 SNHLY, CDR2 FYNNEI. The CDR3 loop reads CASRVPPSTQYF. DNA of the CDR3: TGTGCCAGCAGAGTCCCCCCGAGTACCCAGTACTTC.

V is TRBV4-3 and J is TRBJ1-2; 8 positions agree with TRBD1. CDR3 size: 15 residues. The trim removed 2 bases at V and 2 bases at J, leaving 4 bases unmatched. Per the germline V gene, CDR1 is LGHNA and CDR2 is YSLEER. DNA for the CDR3: TGCGCCAGCAGCCAAAGGGACAGGAGCAACTATGGCTACACCTTC. This codes for CASSQRDRSNYGYTF.

This clonotype showed up just a few times. The chain employs TRBV20-1 and TRBJ2-1, with unresolved D. V shed 3 bases and J shed 4 bases, with 7 bases lying between them. Germline-derived CDR1 and CDR2 are DFQATT and SNEGSKA (reference sequence). CDR3 length: 12 amino acids. The CDR3 protein is CSASNQYNEQFF. The CDR3, as DNA: TGCAGTGCTAGCAACCAGTACAATGAGCAGTTCTTC.

This chain links TRBV7-9 with TRBJ2-7; D perhaps matches TRBD2 (5 bases). The CDR3 has 13 residues. V lost 10 bases to trimming and J lost 7 bases, with 20 bases between them. From germline, CDR1 is SEHNR and CDR2 FQNEAQ (reference sequence). CDR3 in amino acids: CATRTGNRWEQYF. For the CDR3, the DNA is TGTGCCACTCGGACGGGAAATCGATGGGAGCAGTACTTC.

V usage is TRBV3-1 and J usage is TRBJ2-1, with 8 bases lining up with TRBD2. Germline V CDR1 and CDR2: LGHDT, YNNKEL (reference sequence). V dropped 0 bases and J dropped 12; count of bases not matched to a gene: 13. The CDR3 is made up of 16 amino acids. The CDR3 DNA follows: TGTGCCAGCAGCCAAGATCGGAGCGGGGGTGAGAAAGGGCAGTTCTTC. Translation: CASSQDRSGGEKGQFF.

V gene TRBV11-3 combines with J gene TRBJ2-2; D is unresolved. Germline assignment: CDR1 SGHNT and CDR2 YENEEA. The CDR3 totals 12 residues. V shed 8 bases and J shed 2 bases, with 6 bases lying between them. Here the CDR3 reads CASGTNTGELFF. For the CDR3, the DNA is TGTGCCAGCGGTACAAACACCGGGGAGCTGTTTTTT.

V is TRBV6-6 and J is TRBJ2-3; 8 nucleotides agree with TRBD2. The CDR3 loop spans 16 amino acids. In germline, CDR1 is MNHNY, CDR2 SVGAGI (reference sequence). Trimming took 0 bases from V and 7 from J; bases not matched to a gene: 9. The CDR3 here is CASSYSGLEEGHTQYF. CDR3 DNA sequence: TGTGCCAGCAGTTACTCGGGACTAGAAGAGGGACATACGCAGTATTTT.

V and J are TRBV7-9 and TRBJ2-2, with TRBD2 as a possible D gene (6 bases). The V end lost 5 bases, the J end lost 4 bases, and 14 bases lay between the germline ends. CDR1 is SEHNR and CDR2 is FQNEAQ in the germline V gene (reference sequence). CDR3 length: 15 amino acids. The CDR3 sequence is CASSLYRDFTGELFF. In DNA form, the CDR3 reads TGTGCCAGCAGCCTCTACCGGGACTTCACCGGGGAGCTGTTTTTT. The full variable domain, completed using reference TRBV7-9 and TRBJ2-2, is DTGVSQNPRHKITKRGQNVTFRCDPISEHNRLYWYRQTLGQGPEFLTYFQNEAQLEKSRLLSDRFSAERPKGSFSTLEIQRTEQGDSAMYLCASSLYRDFTGELFFGEGSRLTVL.

The rearrangement links TRBV18 to TRBJ1-3; D unresolved. CDR1 KGHSH and CDR2 LQKENI come from the germline V gene. The V and J ends lost 0 bases and 2 bases respectively, with 8 bases between them. The CDR3 contains 15 residues. The CDR3 loop is CASSPPEETGNTIYF. The CDR3 DNA reads as TGTGCCAGCTCACCACCCGAGGAGACTGGAAACACCATATATTTT. The variable domain in full, completed from reference TRBV18 and TRBJ1-3, reads NAGVMQNPRHLVRRRGQEARLRCSPMKGHSHVYWYRQLPEEGLKFMVYLQKENIIDESGMPKERFSAEFPKEGPSILRIQQVVRGDSAAYFCASSPPEETGNTIYFGEGSWLTVV.